This is a list of T cell receptor beta chains from one sample in a study of shared clonotypes between healthy human individuals. Method: immunoSEQ multiplex PCR; TCRdb's copy keeps in-frame clones and lacks some. The table shows about 560,000 clones, with around three quarters occurring only once. What was sequenced was PBMCs. The receptors shown here come from a woman in her thirties or forties in good health. Some clones in this sample may be carry-over from other donors' samples. The CDR3 runs from the conserved cysteine through the conserved F or W. D genes are given only for firm matches. Not every row has a clone size; where given, it reads once, few, many or a size class.

v_gene,j_gene,abundance,d_gene,CDR3nt,CDR3aa
TRBV19,TRBJ2-7,.,.,TGTGCCAGTAGTGAATACGCGGGACCTCTCTCCTACGAGCAGTACTTC,CASSEYAGPLSYEQYF
TRBV4-1,TRBJ2-1,.,.,TGCGCCAGCAGCCAAGATCCTGGGGGAGCTTACAATGAGCAGTTCTTC,CASSQDPGGAYNEQFF
TRBV5-5,TRBJ1-2,.,TRBD1,TGTGCCAGCAGCCAGGGGGGCCCAAGGCTTAACTATGGCTACACCTTC,CASSQGGPRLNYGYTF
TRBV9,TRBJ1-3,.,.,TGTGCCAGCAGCGTAGGCCAGGTCTCCTCTGGAAACACCATATATTTT,CASSVGQVSSGNTIYF
TRBV9,TRBJ2-1,.,.,TGTGCCAGCAGCAAGGAGGGGTCCTACAATGAGCAGTTCTTC,CASSKEGSYNEQFF
TRBV28,TRBJ2-7,.,.,TGTGCCAGCACAAAGGACAGGACTAGCTACGAGCAGTACTTC,CASTKDRTSYEQYF
TRBV11-2,TRBJ2-4,many,TRBD1,TGTGCCAGCAGCTTGTGGACCGGGACAGTCCATGAAAAAAACATTCAGTACTTC,CASSLWTGTVHEKNIQYF
TRBV7-9,TRBJ2-7,once,.,TGTGCCAGCAGCTTGGGAGGCCACGAGCAGTACTTC,CASSLGGHEQYF
TRBV7-8,TRBJ2-4,.,.,TGTGCCAGCAGCCCGGACACCCTGATATTAGCCAAAAACATTCAGTACTTC,CASSPDTLILAKNIQYF
TRBV15,TRBJ2-5,.,.,TGTGCCACCAGCAGAGATCCGGGGAAGCAAGAGACCCAGTACTTC,CATSRDPGKQETQYF
TRBV4-1,TRBJ2-5,once,TRBD1,TGCGCCAGCAGCCAGATCGCAGGGGGCGAGGAGACCCAGTACTTC,CASSQIAGGEETQYF
TRBV12-5,TRBJ1-5,.,.,TGTGCTAGTGGTTTGCCAACAGATGGCACTAGCAATCAGCCCCAGCATTTT,CASGLPTDGTSNQPQHF
TRBV4-3,TRBJ2-1,.,.,TGCGCCAGCAGCCAAGACGGGCTAGCCCGAAGGGATGAGCAGTTCTTC,CASSQDGLARRDEQFF
TRBV28,TRBJ1-5,.,.,TGTGTCGTAACCACAGGGTCTGATCAGCCCCAGCATTTT,CVVTTGSDQPQHF
TRBV5-1,TRBJ2-5,.,TRBD2,TGCGCCAGCAGCGAGATGGGAGGGGAGACCCAGTACTTC,CASSEMGGETQYF
TRBV4-2,TRBJ2-5,once,TRBD2,TGTGCCAGCAGCCAAGGGGACGGACTAGCGGGAGGCCAGTTCCAAGAGACCCAGTACTTC,CASSQGDGLAGGQFQETQYF
TRBV6-1,TRBJ2-7,.,.,TGTGCCAGCAGTGACGTGCACTCCTACGAGCAGTACTTC,CASSDVHSYEQYF
TRBV29-1,TRBJ2-1,.,TRBD2,TGCGGTACCCTAGCGGGCTCCTACAATGAGCAGTTCTTC,CGTLAGSYNEQFF
TRBV10-3,TRBJ2-3,many,TRBD1,TGTGCCTCCGGGGACAGTGAGGAGACAGATACGCAGTATTTT,CASGDSEETDTQYF
TRBV4-2,TRBJ2-3,.,TRBD2,TGTGCCAGCAGCCAAATAGCGGGAGGGTTCACAGATACGCAGTATTTT,CASSQIAGGFTDTQYF
TRBV7-2,TRBJ2-7,few,.,TGTGCCAGCAGCTTAGACGGGAAATCCTACGAGCAGTACTTC,CASSLDGKSYEQYF
TRBV5-6,TRBJ2-7,.,.,TGTGCCAGCAGCTGGCTACTCACCCCCTACGAGCAGTACTTC,CASSWLLTPYEQYF
TRBV2,TRBJ2-7,many,TRBD2,TGTGCCAGCAGCTGGACTAGCGGGACTTACGAGCAGTACTTC,CASSWTSGTYEQYF
TRBV30,TRBJ2-7,.,TRBD2,TGTGCCTATTCTAGCGGGTCCTACGAGCAGTACTTC,CAYSSGSYEQYF
TRBV27,TRBJ1-5,.,TRBD1,TGTGCCAGCAGTTCCGGGACAGGGAGTGTTCAGCCCCAGCATTTT,CASSSGTGSVQPQHF
TRBV11-2,TRBJ1-1,.,.,TGTGCCAGCAGCTTAGCTCTTCGCGGCACTGAAGCTTTCTTT,CASSLALRGTEAFF
TRBV28,TRBJ2-7,.,.,TGTGCCAGCAGTCCCACCGGGACCACCTACGAGCAGTACTTC,CASSPTGTTYEQYF
TRBV6-1,TRBJ1-4,.,TRBD1,TGTGCCAGCAGTGAAAGGGTCAGGGGGAATGAAAAACTGTTTTTT,CASSERVRGNEKLFF
TRBV25-1,TRBJ2-5,.,.,TGTGCCAGCAGTGAAAACAGAGTCCAAGAGACCCAGTACTTC,CASSENRVQETQYF
TRBV18,TRBJ2-3,.,TRBD2,TGTGCCAGTTTACAGGGGACTAGCGGCACAGATACGCAGTATTTT,CASLQGTSGTDTQYF
TRBV28,TRBJ2-7,.,TRBD1,TGTGCCAGCAGTTCACCCTCTGGGACAGCGAACTACGAGCAGTACTTC,CASSSPSGTANYEQYF
TRBV7-9,TRBJ2-5,.,.,TGTGCCAGCAGCGCACAGGTCCGGGCGACCCAGTACTTC,CASSAQVRATQYF
TRBV5-1,TRBJ1-1,.,.,TGCGCCAGCAGCGGAAGGCAGGGTGTCGCTGAAGCTTTCTTT,CASSGRQGVAEAFF
TRBV6-6,TRBJ2-5,.,.,TGTGCCAGCAGCCACCGGGACTCGCATGGAGAGACCCAGTACTTC,CASSHRDSHGETQYF
TRBV10-2,TRBJ2-1,.,TRBD2,TGCGCCAGCACTCTTAGCGGGGGAGGGAATGAGCAGTTCTTC,CASTLSGGGNEQFF
TRBV6-5,TRBJ2-7,.,.,TGTGCCAGCAGTTACTCGACTTGGGTTTCGGCTTACGAGCAGTACTTC,CASSYSTWVSAYEQYF
TRBV28,TRBJ2-1,.,.,TGTGCCAGCACCCTAGCAGAGTACAATGAGCAGTTCTTC,CASTLAEYNEQFF
TRBV6-5,TRBJ1-4,.,.,TGTGCCAGCAGTACTGGGACGGAAAATGAAAAACTGTTTTTT,CASSTGTENEKLFF
TRBV25-1,TRBJ2-7,.,.,TGTGCCAGCAGTGGCGTTTATGGGGCAGAGGAGCAGTACTTC,CASSGVYGAEEQYF
TRBV10-3,TRBJ2-3,.,.,TGTGCCATCAGCCAAACTAGCAACACAGATACGCAGTATTTT,CAISQTSNTDTQYF
TRBV7-9,TRBJ1-1,.,.,TGTGCCAGCAGCTTAGAGGGAGGGGAGAACACTGAAGCTTTCTTT,CASSLEGGENTEAFF
TRBV6-1,TRBJ2-4,.,.,TGTGCCAGCAGTCCCGGACACCGCTTGGACATTCAGTACTTC,CASSPGHRLDIQYF
TRBV2,TRBJ2-2,.,TRBD2,TGTGCCAGCAGTGATTTTGCGGGAGAGACCGGGGAGCTGTTTTTT,CASSDFAGETGELFF
TRBV2,TRBJ1-2,.,.,TGTGCCAGCAGTGAGAGAGGGCCGAGGAACTATGGCTACACCTTC,CASSERGPRNYGYTF
TRBV27,TRBJ2-7,.,TRBD2,TGTGCCAGCAGCCGGGGGGGGTCCTACGAGCAGTACTTC,CASSRGGSYEQYF
TRBV27,TRBJ2-1,.,.,TGTGCCAGCAGTCTATCTTTCAGACAGGCTGAGCAGTTCTTC,CASSLSFRQAEQFF
TRBV6-6,TRBJ1-2,.,TRBD1,TGTGCCAGCAGTCTCAACAGGGGGCAGGGATTTGGCTACACCTTC,CASSLNRGQGFGYTF
TRBV7-3,TRBJ1-2,.,TRBD1,TGTGCCAGCAGCTTGCACGGGACAGGGAATGGCTACACCTTC,CASSLHGTGNGYTF